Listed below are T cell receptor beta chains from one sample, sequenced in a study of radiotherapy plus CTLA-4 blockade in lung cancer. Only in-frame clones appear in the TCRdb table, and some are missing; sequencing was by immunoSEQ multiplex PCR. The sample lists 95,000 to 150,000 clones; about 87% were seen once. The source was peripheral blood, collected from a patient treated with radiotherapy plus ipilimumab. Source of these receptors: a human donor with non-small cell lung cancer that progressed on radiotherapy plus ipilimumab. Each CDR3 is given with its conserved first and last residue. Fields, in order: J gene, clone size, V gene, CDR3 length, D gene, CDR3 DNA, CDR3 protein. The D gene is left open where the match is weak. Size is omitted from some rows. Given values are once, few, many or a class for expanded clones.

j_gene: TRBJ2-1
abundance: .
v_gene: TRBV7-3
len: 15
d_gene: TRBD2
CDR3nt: TGTGCCAGCAGCCCCCGAGCGGGAGCCTACAATGAGCAGTTCTTC
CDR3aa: CASSPRAGAYNEQFF

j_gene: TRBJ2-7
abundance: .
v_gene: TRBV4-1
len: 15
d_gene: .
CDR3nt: TGCGCCAGCAGCCAAGACCGGGGTAGCCCCTACGAGCAGTACTTC
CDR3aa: CASSQDRGSPYEQYF

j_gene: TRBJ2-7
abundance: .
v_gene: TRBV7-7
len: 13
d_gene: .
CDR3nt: TGTGCTAGCAGCCCCCGGAGGGGCTACGAGCAGTACTTC
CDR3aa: CASSPRRGYEQYF

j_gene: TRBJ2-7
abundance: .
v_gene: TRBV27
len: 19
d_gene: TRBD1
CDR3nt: TGTGCCAGCAGTTTATTTCCCCCCCTCTTCTCGGGGACAGCCTACGAGCAGTACTTC
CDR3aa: CASSLFPPLFSGTAYEQYF

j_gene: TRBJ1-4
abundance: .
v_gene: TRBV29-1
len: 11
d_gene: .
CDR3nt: TGCAGCGTTGAATTTAATGAAAAACTGTTTTTT
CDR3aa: CSVEFNEKLFF

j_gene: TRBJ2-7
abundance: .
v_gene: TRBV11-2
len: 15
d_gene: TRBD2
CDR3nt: TGTGCCAGCAGCCAACTAGCGGGAGGACCCTACGAGCAGTACTTC
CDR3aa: CASSQLAGGPYEQYF

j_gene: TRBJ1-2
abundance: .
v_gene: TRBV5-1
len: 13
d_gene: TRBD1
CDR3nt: TGCGCCAGCAGCTGGGGACAGGGGGACGGCTACACCTTC
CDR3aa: CASSWGQGDGYTF

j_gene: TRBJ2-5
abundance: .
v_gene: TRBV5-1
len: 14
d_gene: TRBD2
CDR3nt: TGCGCCAGCACTGGGCGGGAGTACACAGAGACCCAGTACTTC
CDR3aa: CASTGREYTETQYF

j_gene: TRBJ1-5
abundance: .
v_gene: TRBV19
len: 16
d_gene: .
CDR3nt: TGTGCCAGTAGTGACCGAAACAGGGTCCATGGGGGAGCCCAGCATTTT
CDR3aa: CASSDRNRVHGGAQHF

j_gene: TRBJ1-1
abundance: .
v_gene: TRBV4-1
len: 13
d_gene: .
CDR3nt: TGCGCCAGCAGCCAAGTACGGAACACTGAAGCTTTCTTT
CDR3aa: CASSQVRNTEAFF

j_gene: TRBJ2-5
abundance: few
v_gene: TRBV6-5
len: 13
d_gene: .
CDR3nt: TGTGCCAGCAGTGAGCAGTTGGAGAAGACCCAGTACTTC
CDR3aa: CASSEQLEKTQYF

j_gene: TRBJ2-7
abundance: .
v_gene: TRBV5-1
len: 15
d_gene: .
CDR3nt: TGCGCCAGCAGCTTGGTACCGGGGGCGCTGGACGAGCAGTACTTC
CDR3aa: CASSLVPGALDEQYF

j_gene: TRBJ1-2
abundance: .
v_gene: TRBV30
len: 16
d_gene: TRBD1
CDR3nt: TGTGCCTGGAGTGGCTTCGGACAGGGCGCTGGCTATGGCTACACCTTC
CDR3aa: CAWSGFGQGAGYGYTF